The 8 T cell receptor beta chains in this list originate from one sample, sequenced in a study of blood T cell repertoires in COVID-19. Sequencing used immunoSEQ multiplex PCR; TCRdb keeps in-frame clones, though not all of them. The table has a few hundred thousand clones, approximately 84% seen once. The sequenced material came from peripheral blood. These receptors all stem from a human donor in a cohort sampled during active COVID-19.

This clone occurred a few times. The rearrangement links TRBV11-1 to TRBJ2-7; no clear D gene. The CDR3 runs 14 residues. Germline loops: CDR1 SGHAT, CDR2 FQDESV (reference sequence). Trimming left V 1 base short and J 0 bases short, with 7 bases between. This chain's CDR3 is CASSLDRSSYEQYF. The CDR3 DNA reads TGTGCCAGCAGCTTAGACCGGAGCTCCTACGAGCAGTACTTC.

The chain recombines TRBV7-2 with TRBJ2-5, with D perhaps matching TRBD2 (6 bases). The CDR3 consists of 15 residues. V lost 1 base, J lost 6 bases, and 15 bases lay in between. Per the germline V gene, CDR1 is SGHTA and CDR2 is FQGNSA. The CDR3 region has the DNA TGTGCCAGCAGCTTAGATCGGGGGTCCACTAAGACCCAGTACTTC. This sequence encodes CASSLDRGSTKTQYF.

V gene TRBV5-4 combines with J gene TRBJ1-6; D not certain. The V and J ends lost 0 bases and 0 bases respectively, with 10 bases between them. CDR1 is SGHNT, CDR2 YYREEE, per germline (reference sequence). This CDR3 has 17 amino acids. As DNA, the CDR3 is TGTGCCAGCAGCTTGGGTCTTAAGAGCTCCTATAATTCACCCCTCCACTTT. Its protein product is CASSLGLKSSYNSPLHF.

This clone is a singleton in its sample. CDR3 protein: CASSENRGEFGTQYF. The CDR3, as DNA: TGTGCCAGCAGTGAGAACAGGGGCGAGTTTGGGACCCAGTACTTC. The chain has TRBV25-1 and TRBJ2-5, with 7 bases matching TRBD1. The V and J ends lost 3 bases and 7 bases, in that order; junction bases with no gene match: 11. The CDR3 length is 15 residues. Germline V gene sequence: CDR1 MGHDK, CDR2 SYGVNS. The whole variable domain, remainder taken from reference TRBV25-1 and TRBJ2-5, is EADIYQTPRYLVIGTGKKITLECSQTMGHDKMYWYQQDPGMELHLIHYSYGVNSTEKGDLSSESTVSRIRTEHFPLTLESARPSHTSQYLCASSENRGEFGTQYFGPGTRLLVL.

The genes are TRBV6-5 and TRBJ2-7, with D hard to call. Trimming took 0 bases from V and 3 from J, leaving 6 bases between them. The germline V gene has CDR1 MNHEY and CDR2 SVGAGI. CDR3 length: 13 residues. The CDR3 region is CASSYSSIYEQYF. The CDR3 DNA sequence: TGTGCCAGCAGTTACTCGAGTATCTACGAGCAGTACTTC.

The chain uses TRBV3-1 (or the pseudogene TRBV3-2) and TRBJ1-5; 8 bases are a match to TRBD1. V gave up 4 bases and J gave up 4 bases; unmatched junction bases: 3. Germline V gene data show CDR1 as LGHDT and CDR2 as YNNKEL (reference sequence). This CDR3 has 14 amino acids. In nucleotides, the CDR3 is TGTGCCAGCAGCCTGACAGGGGAGAATCAGCCCCAGCATTTT. This translates into CASSLTGENQPQHF.

The V gene is TRBV5-1, the J gene TRBJ2-1, with D possibly being TRBD2 (6 bases). V lost 0 bases to trimming and J lost 10 bases, with 8 bases between them. The CDR3 is 12 residues long. The germline gives CDR1 SGHRS, CDR2 YFSETQ. CDR3 nucleotides: TGCGCCAGCAGCTTGGGGCTAGCGGAGCAGTTCTTC. It encodes CASSLGLAEQFF.

This chain joins TRBV5-6 and TRBJ2-7, with 7 bases fitting TRBD2. Germline V gene data show CDR1 as SGHDT and CDR2 as YYEEEE. With 0 bases clipped from V and 2 bases from J, the junction kept 5 bases outside the gene matches. There are 15 residues in the CDR3. The CDR3 is CASSLGSGLAYEQYF. The CDR3 DNA reads as TGTGCCAGCAGCTTGGGTAGCGGGCTGGCCTACGAGCAGTACTTC. The variable domain in full, completed from reference TRBV5-6 and TRBJ2-7, reads DAGVTQSPTHLIKTRGQQVTLRCSPKSGHDTVSWYQQALGQGPQFIFQYYEEEERQRGNFPDRFSGHQFPNYSSELNVNALLLGDSALYLCASSLGSGLAYEQYFGPGTRLTVT.